A single sample gave rise to the 24 T cell receptor beta chains below, sequenced in a study of T cell responses to AZD1222 COVID-19 vaccine. Assay: immunoSEQ multiplex PCR; the TCRdb copy retains only in-frame clones and omits some. Of about 100,000 clones listed, just under 90% were seen once; the top ten hold approximately 15%. The material was peripheral blood, obtained on day 0 of AZD1222 vaccination. The receptors originated from an adult in good health.

The chain couples TRBV29-1 to TRBJ2-2; 9 bases map to TRBD2. From germline, CDR1 is SQVTM and CDR2 ANQGSEA. This CDR3 is built from 15 residues. The trim removed 3 bases at V and 1 base at J, leaving 3 bases unmatched. CDR3 sequence (DNA): TGCAGCGTTGACGTTAGCGGGGGGAACACCGGGGAGCTGTTTTTT. It is translated as CSVDVSGGNTGELFF.

The rearrangement links TRBV19 to TRBJ1-2; 11 bases agree with TRBD1. The V and J ends lost 3 bases and 8 bases, in that order; junction bases with no gene match: 11. Germline loops: CDR1 LNHDA, CDR2 SQIVND (reference sequence). CDR3 size: 16 residues. This CDR3 is CASSMSTDRGLGGYTF. For the CDR3, the DNA is TGTGCCAGTAGTATGAGTACGGACAGGGGGCTAGGAGGCTACACCTTC.

The chain employs TRBV6-5 and TRBJ1-5, with D unresolved. Germline assignment: CDR1 MNHEY and CDR2 SVGAGI. Trimming removed 4 bases from V and 5 bases from J, with 12 bases in between. The CDR3 is 14 amino acids. The CDR3 DNA follows: TGTGCCAGCAGTTTAAGGACGGGCGATCAGCCCCAGCATTTT. Its protein product is CASSLRTGDQPQHF.

V gene TRBV7-2 combines with J gene TRBJ1-4; D call uncertain. CDR3 length equals 14 residues. CDR1 is SGHTA, CDR2 FQGNSA, per germline. The V end was cut by 1 base, the J end by 6 bases, with 9 bases between. CDR3 residues: CASSLGIGDEKLFF. The DNA for the CDR3 is TGTGCCAGCAGCTTAGGAATCGGCGATGAAAAACTGTTTTTT.

This chain joins TRBV19 and TRBJ2-7; D might be TRBD1 (6 bases). This CDR3 has 14 amino acids. From germline, CDR1 is LNHDA and CDR2 SQIVND (reference sequence). Trimming took off 9 bases at V and 3 bases at J, with 18 bases between the two ends. CDR3 bases: TGTGCCAGAGCCTTCGGGACAAATGTCTACGAGCAGTACTTC. Its translation is CARAFGTNVYEQYF.

The rearrangement uses TRBV7-9 and TRBJ2-7, with D perhaps TRBD1 (5 bases). The CDR3 consists of 14 residues. Germline V gives CDR1 SEHNR, CDR2 FQNEAQ (reference sequence). V shed 4 bases and J shed 1 base, with 11 bases lying between them. DNA for the CDR3: TGTGCCAGCAGCTCTAAAGGGGCTTCCTACGAGCAGTACTTC. It codes for CASSSKGASYEQYF.

V gene TRBV6-4 combines with J gene TRBJ1-5, with 7 bases lining up with TRBD1. The V gene's germline CDR1 is MRHNA and CDR2 SNTAGT. V was clipped by 10 bases and J by 5 bases; unmatched bases: 8. This CDR3 region has 13 residues. The CDR3 loop is CAMEQGFYQPQHF. The DNA of the CDR3 is TGTGCCATGGAACAGGGGTTCTATCAGCCCCAGCATTTT.

The rearrangement links TRBV28 to TRBJ2-1, with TRBD2 matching 10 bases. V lost 5 bases, J lost 9 bases, and 10 bases stayed unmatched. CDR1 and CDR2 from the germline V gene are MDHEN and SYDVKM. The CDR3 sequence is 15 residues long. The CDR3 loop reads CASSTPSGSRIEQFF. CDR3 in DNA: TGTGCCAGCAGTACACCTAGCGGGAGTAGAATTGAGCAGTTCTTC.

V is TRBV5-4 and J is TRBJ1-2; D remains unclear. The CDR3 has 14 amino acids. In germline, CDR1 is SGHNT, CDR2 YYREEE (reference sequence). Trimming left V 2 bases short and J 0 bases short, with 8 bases between. DNA of the CDR3: TGTGCCAGCAGCTTCCCGCAGGCTAACTATGGCTACACCTTC. It translates to CASSFPQANYGYTF.

The rearrangement joins TRBV18 to TRBJ2-5; D unresolved. In germline, CDR1 is KGHSH, CDR2 LQKENI. V was pared by 2 bases and J by 4 bases, with 8 bases between. The CDR3 runs to 13 residues. The CDR3: CASSPADRETQYF. The CDR3, as DNA: TGTGCCAGCTCACCAGCCGATCGAGAGACCCAGTACTTC.

The chain is built from TRBV5-1 and TRBJ1-1; maybe TRBD1 (5 bases). Germline V gives CDR1 SGHRS, CDR2 YFSETQ. The CDR3 sequence is 17 residues long. V was trimmed by 3 bases and J by 0 bases, leaving 18 bases between them. CDR3 sequence (DNA): TGCGCCAGCAGCTCGAGGTCAGGGAGTATTATGAACACTGAAGCTTTCTTT. Encoded protein: CASSSRSGSIMNTEAFF.

This chain links TRBV7-3 with TRBJ2-5; D could derive from TRBD1 or TRBD2 (5 bases each). CDR3 length: 17 residues. Looked up from germline, CDR1 is SGHTA and CDR2 is FQGTGA. Trimming shortened V by 5 bases and J by 5 bases, and 24 bases separated the two germline ends. The CDR3 DNA sequence: TGTGCCAGCAGCCCCAGAGGGCCAGGGAATGGGTGGGAGACCCAGTACTTC. Its translation is CASSPRGPGNGWETQYF.

The V and J genes are TRBV2 and TRBJ1-5, with no clear D. Germline CDR1 reads SNHLY; CDR2 reads FYNNEI. The CDR3 is 16 amino acids. V lost 7 bases to trimming and J lost 2 bases, with 18 bases between them. CDR3 sequence reads: CASKAARGERNQPQHF. The CDR3 region has the DNA TGTGCCAGCAAGGCAGCCCGAGGCGAGCGCAATCAGCCCCAGCATTTT.

The chain joins TRBV5-6 to TRBJ1-2; 9 bases fit TRBD1. The germline CDR1 and CDR2 sequences are SGHDT and YYEEEE. The J segment lost 8 bases and the V segment lost 4 bases, leaving 6 bases of the junction unmatched. The length of the CDR3 is 13 residues. The CDR3 bases are TGTGCCAGCAGCATGGGACAGGGCGGGGGCTACACCTTC. Protein product: CASSMGQGGGYTF.

The chain couples TRBV5-1 to TRBJ2-1, with D perhaps assigned TRBD1 or TRBD2 (5 bases each). V shed 2 bases and J shed 6 bases, with 15 bases lying between them. There are 15 residues in the CDR3. Per the germline V gene, CDR1 is SGHRS and CDR2 is YFSETQ. Written as DNA, the CDR3 is TGCGCCAGCAGCTTAAGTGGGACCACGTTCAATGAGCAGTTCTTC. Encoded protein: CASSLSGTTFNEQFF.

The rearrangement links TRBV10-3 to TRBJ2-2, with TRBD2 identical over 11 bases. In germline, CDR1 is ENHRY, CDR2 SYGVKD. Trimming at V came to 3 bases and at J to 5 bases, leaving 8 bases not matched to a gene. There are 17 residues in the CDR3. CDR3 loop: CAISDRLAGGRTGELFF. As DNA, the CDR3 is TGTGCCATCAGTGACCGGCTAGCGGGGGGCCGGACCGGGGAGCTGTTTTTT.

V usage is TRBV7-8 and J usage is TRBJ1-5; 8 bases map to TRBD1. Germline CDR1 SGHVS, CDR2 FQNEAQ. The CDR3 is made up of 16 amino acids. With 1 base clipped from V and 3 bases from J, the junction kept 5 bases outside the gene matches. The CDR3 spells CASSLEGTGFNQPQHF. In DNA, the CDR3 is TGTGCCAGCAGCTTAGAGGGGACAGGATTCAATCAGCCCCAGCATTTT.

The chain couples TRBV12-3 or TRBV12-4 to TRBJ2-1; TRBD1 aligns across 9 bases. The CDR3 spans 13 residues. V shed 6 bases and J 8 bases; nucleotides not matched to a gene: 5. CDR3 amino acids: CASRKGQGYEQFF. CDR3 sequence (DNA): TGTGCCAGCAGGAAGGGACAGGGCTATGAGCAGTTCTTC.

The chain recombines TRBV10-1 with TRBJ1-5; 7 nucleotides align to TRBD1. The junction had 27 bases not matched to a gene; V was cut back by 2 bases and J by 2 bases. The V gene's germline CDR1 is WNHNN and CDR2 SYGVQD (reference sequence). CDR3 length: 23 residues. The CDR3 here is CASSEPYPGQEGGKFYGNQPQHF. In DNA form, the CDR3 reads TGCGCCAGCAGTGAGCCCTACCCCGGACAGGAGGGGGGGAAATTTTATGGCAATCAGCCCCAGCATTTT.

The gene calls are TRBV7-2 and TRBJ1-5; D gene unclear. The CDR3 loop spans 12 amino acids. CDR1 SGHTA and CDR2 FQGNSA come from the germline V gene. Trimming cost V 5 bases and J 4 bases, with 6 bases left between them. CDR3 sequence (DNA): TGTGCCAGCAGCCTACAGAATCAGCCCCAGCATTTT. This sequence encodes CASSLQNQPQHF.

The CDR3 DNA is TGTGCCAGCAGTTCGACACTATCCAACGGCGAGCAGTACTTC. This codes for CASSSTLSNGEQYF. J is TRBJ2-7 and V is TRBV27; D remains unclear. The V and J ends lost 4 bases and 6 bases respectively, with 16 bases between them. The CDR3 runs to 14 residues. Germline lookup yields CDR1 MNHEY and CDR2 SMNVEV (reference sequence).

The J gene is TRBJ1-5, the V gene TRBV2, with D uncertain. This CDR3 is 14 amino acids long. Germline V gene lookup returns CDR1 SNHLY and CDR2 FYNNEI. V was trimmed by 3 bases and J by 0 bases, leaving 6 bases between them. The CDR3 coding sequence is TGTGCCAGCAGTGAGTTTTATAGCAATCAGCCCCAGCATTTT. Translating gives CASSEFYSNQPQHF.

The rearrangement joins TRBV6-5 to TRBJ2-7; 13 nucleotides line up with TRBD2. Trimming removed 6 bases from V and 6 bases from J; junction bases left unmatched: 8. This CDR3 comprises 15 residues. Germline CDR1 reads MNHEY; CDR2 reads SVGAGI. DNA of the CDR3: TGTGCCAGCAGGGCCACGGGACTAGCGGGATCCGAGCAGTACTTC. Translation gives CASRATGLAGSEQYF.

The chain links TRBV6-5 to TRBJ1-1, with 7 positions matching TRBD1. This CDR3 has 13 amino acids. Germline V CDR1 and CDR2: MNHEY, SVGAGI. The V segment lost 5 bases and the J segment 10 bases; nucleotides outside the gene matches: 10. In nucleotides, the CDR3 is TGTGCCAGCAGTCCCCAGGGGGGGATTGGAGCTTTCTTT. Encoded protein: CASSPQGGIGAFF.